The clone carrying this T cell receptor (beta chain) was detected a few times. What it binds is unknown. The CDR3 has 17 residues. Germline V lookup: CDR1 MNHEY, CDR2 SMNVEV (reference sequence). V was pared by 6 bases and J by 2 bases, with 20 bases between. The data belong to a study of early T cells in non-severe SARS-CoV-2 infection. Study-level background: Sequencing targeted bulk RNA from unsorted whole blood, leaving chains unpaired.

Unique molecular identifiers tagged individual cDNA molecules. TCRdb independently ran MiXCR on the 5' RACE reads; one entry per CDR3 protein. The data hold 65,000 to 95,000 distinct CDR3 sequences, with approximately 16% observed a single time. Study outcomes and limitations: VDJdb matching favored anti-spike CD8 responses, missing private and CD4 specificities.

This TCR came from an adult who was a healthcare worker with PCR-confirmed SARS-CoV-2 infection or an uninfected control (not recorded which). The rearrangement uses TRBV27 and TRBJ2-1; D might be TRBD1 (6 bases). Sequenced material: whole blood. The CDR3 bases are TGTGCCAGCAGCCCTCTCGCCCTTACAGGGACCTACAATGAGCAGTTCTTC. This encodes CASSPLALTGTYNEQFF.